The present T cell receptor beta chain was sequenced within a study of OX40 agonist ivuxolimab in advanced cancers. In terms of the full investigation: Ivuxolimab was an agonistic, fully human IgG2 monoclonal antibody directed against OX40 (CD134), a costimulatory receptor. Intravenous ivuxolimab was administered to patients every 2 weeks at six dose levels: 0.01, 0.1, 0.3, 1.5, 3 and 10 mg/kg. Of the roughly 52 dose-escalation patients, hepatocellular carcinoma was present in about 20, melanoma in roughly 15, renal cell carcinoma in 9 and head and neck cancer in 9. In the dose-escalation cohort, 82.7% of patients were male, and the mean age was around 60 years, with a range of roughly 23 to 85. Patients were allowed to have had prior anti-PD-1, anti-PD-L1 or anti-CTLA-4 therapy, and around 40% of the dose-escalation patients had previously received checkpoint inhibitors. Three dose-escalation patients achieved partial responses, one with hepatocellular carcinoma and two with cutaneous melanoma. Peripheral TCRbeta sequencing aimed to test whether ivuxolimab altered TCR sequence diversity and caused clonal T-cell expansion. The monotherapy dose-escalation portion (N ≈ 50 patients) of the phase I ivuxolimab trial is reported in the paper.

CDR1 SGHRS and CDR2 YFSETQ were looked up in the germline V gene. V and J are truncated by 2 bases and 0 bases respectively, leaving an intervening sequence of 6 bases. The CDR3, cysteine through phenylalanine, is 13 amino acids long. Only the CDR3 portion is preserved as DNA: 39 bases, with reading frame beginning at the first base. The sample holds one count of this clone. Its antigen is not yet known. No per-base quality is available; no much larger clone lies one base away. The full study reports these points: At doses of 0.1 to 3.0 mg/kg, clonal expansion of both CD4+ and CD8+ T cells in blood was seen between baseline and week 6. Low levels of normalized T-cell clonal expansion were also seen in some patients who did not respond. Partial responders in the 0.1-3.0 mg/kg groups had among the lowest normalized peripheral clonal expansion, especially among CD8+ T cells. The antigen specificity of the peripheral T cells that underwent clonal expansion was not determined. After ivuxolimab, more expanded clones were found on average in CD8+ T cells than in CD4+ T cells.

The trial excluded patients who had a history of autoimmune disease or were on systemic immunosuppression. Peripheral blood for TCR sequencing was drawn from every dose cohort at baseline, at cycle 4 day 1 and at cycle 7 day 1. Samples came from an open-label, multicenter, first-in-human phase I dose-escalation trial of ivuxolimab. Adults with locally advanced or metastatic melanoma, renal cell, hepatocellular, or head and neck squamous cell carcinoma were enrolled in the trial. CD4+ and CD8+ T cells were sorted separately from peripheral blood before TCR sequencing. To sequence the TCRbeta CDR3 region, genomic DNA was isolated from the sorted cells. The immunoSEQ Assay was used to sequence the TCRbeta CDR3 regions. TCRdb carries this immuneACCESS record with in-frame sequences only. Its versions omit some clonotypes, under half of them owing to an unresolved V gene in the studies checked, with the rest unexplained. The sample yields some 69,000 clones; about three quarters were counted once. About 2.2% of the sample is in the top ten clones.

The source is an adult with an advanced solid tumor such as melanoma, head and neck, liver or kidney cancer. The material sequenced was CD4+ or CD8+ T cells sorted from blood, taken in a trial of the OX40 agonist ivuxolimab. The chain is assembled from TRBV5-1 and TRBJ2-7; the best D guess is TRBD1, with 5 bases matching. The CDR3 sequence is CASSFDSSYEQYF. Here is the DNA: TGCGCCAGCAGCTTTGACAGCTCCTACGAGCAGTACTTC.